This T cell receptor beta chain emerged from a study of blood T cells in healthy people across ages. Primed by a sample-barcoded 5' primer and a J-beta primer mix, a second PCR proceeded for 7 to 11 cycles. TCRdb independently ran MiXCR on the 5' RACE reads; one entry per CDR3 protein. The table includes around 850,000 distinct CDR3 sequences, around 34% detected once. Findings of the study overall: Using unsorted PBMCs precluded a conclusive naive versus antigen-experienced comparison.

No fewer than 5 micrograms of total RNA were isolated from every sample. Concerning this clonotype itself: The antigen is unknown.

J lost 10 bases, V lost 5 bases, and 15 bases had no gene match. CDR1 and CDR2 (germline): MNHEY, SMNVEV (reference sequence). The CDR3 contains 17 residues. The chain couples TRBV27 to TRBJ1-6; 9 positions match TRBD1. Sequenced input: blood. This clonotype originated in a young man in good health. The DNA for the CDR3 is TGTGCCAGCAGTCAGTCCGGGACAGGGATTTATAGGTCACCCCTCCACTTT. Encoded protein: CASSQSGTGIYRSPLHF.